The rows below give T cell receptor beta chains drawn from one sample of a study of blood T cell repertoires in COVID-19. Sequenced by immunoSEQ multiplex PCR; TCRdb stores in-frame clones only, minus some. Of fewer than 150,000 clones listed, about four fifths are singletons. The specimen sequenced was peripheral blood. Source of these receptors: an elderly man with acute or convalescent COVID-19. Each CDR3 is given with its conserved first and last residue. The order of the fields is clone size, D gene, J gene, V gene, CDR3 DNA, CDR3 protein. D genes are given only for firm matches. Clone size is not always given. Where it is, it says once, few, many or a class for expanded clones.

>once|NA|TRBJ2-2|TRBV28
TGTGCCTGCGCGAGGGGGATTATAACCGGGGAGCTGTTTTTT
CACARGIITGELFF
>NA|NA|TRBJ1-2|TRBV4-3
TGCGCCAGCAGCCAAGATGCGGCAGCTGCCTATGGCTACACCTTC
CASSQDAAAAYGYTF
>few|NA|TRBJ1-1|TRBV6-6
TGTGCCAGCAGTTACCCCGAGCTGAACACTGAAGCTTTCTTT
CASSYPELNTEAFF
>few|TRBD2|TRBJ2-7|TRBV9
TGTGCCAGCAGCGAGACTAGCGGGCCCTACGAGCAGTACTTC
CASSETSGPYEQYF
>NA|NA|TRBJ1-3|TRBV4-1
TGCGCCAGCAGCCAGATGTTTACAAGCTCTGGAAACACCATATATTTT
CASSQMFTSSGNTIYF
>NA|NA|TRBJ1-1|TRBV4-2
TGTGCCAGCAGCCCCCGCCAGGGGCCCACTGAAGCTTTCTTT
CASSPRQGPTEAFF
>NA|TRBD1|TRBJ1-1|TRBV28
TGTGCCAGCAGTCTCGGCTCGACAGGGAGGACTGAAGCTTTCTTT
CASSLGSTGRTEAFF
>NA|TRBD1|TRBJ2-7|TRBV3-1/TRBV3-2
TGTGCCAGCAGCCGGGACAGGGTGGCATCCGAGCAGTACTTC
CASSRDRVASEQYF
>NA|NA|TRBJ1-1|TRBV19
TGTGCCAGTAGTATAGGCGGCAACCTGAACACTGAAGCTTTCTTT
CASSIGGNLNTEAFF
>few|NA|TRBJ1-1|TRBV12-3/TRBV12-4
TGTGCCAGCAGTTTCCTAGTCGGGACTGAAGCTTTCTTT
CASSFLVGTEAFF
>NA|NA|TRBJ2-1|TRBV21-1
TGTGCCACCCTATTCCGGGACAGCAGTTACAATGAGCAGTTCTTC
CATLFRDSSYNEQFF
>NA|NA|TRBJ2-7|TRBV2
TGTGCCAGCAGTGATCTACGGCGGAACGAGCAGTACTTC
CASSDLRRNEQYF
>NA|TRBD2|TRBJ2-7|TRBV5-1
TGCGCCAGCAGCACCGGACTAGCCCCCTACGAGCAGTACTTC
CASSTGLAPYEQYF
>NA|TRBD1|TRBJ2-7|TRBV6-5
TGTGCCAGCAACCCTGGACAGGGCTACGAGCAGTACTTC
CASNPGQGYEQYF